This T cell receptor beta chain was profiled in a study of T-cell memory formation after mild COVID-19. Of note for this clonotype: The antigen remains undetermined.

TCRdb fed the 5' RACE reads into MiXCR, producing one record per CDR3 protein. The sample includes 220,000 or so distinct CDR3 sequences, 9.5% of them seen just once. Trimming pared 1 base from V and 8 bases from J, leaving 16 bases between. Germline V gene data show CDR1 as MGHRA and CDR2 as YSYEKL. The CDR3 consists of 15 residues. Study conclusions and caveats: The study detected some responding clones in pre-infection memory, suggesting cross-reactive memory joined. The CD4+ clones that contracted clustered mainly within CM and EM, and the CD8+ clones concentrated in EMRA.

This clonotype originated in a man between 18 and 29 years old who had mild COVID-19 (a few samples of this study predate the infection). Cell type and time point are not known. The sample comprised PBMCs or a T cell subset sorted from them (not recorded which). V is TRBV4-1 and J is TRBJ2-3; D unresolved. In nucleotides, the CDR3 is TGCGCCAGCAGCCAAGTTGGCCGGCCGTCGGGTACGCAGTATTTT. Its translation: CASSQVGRPSGTQYF.